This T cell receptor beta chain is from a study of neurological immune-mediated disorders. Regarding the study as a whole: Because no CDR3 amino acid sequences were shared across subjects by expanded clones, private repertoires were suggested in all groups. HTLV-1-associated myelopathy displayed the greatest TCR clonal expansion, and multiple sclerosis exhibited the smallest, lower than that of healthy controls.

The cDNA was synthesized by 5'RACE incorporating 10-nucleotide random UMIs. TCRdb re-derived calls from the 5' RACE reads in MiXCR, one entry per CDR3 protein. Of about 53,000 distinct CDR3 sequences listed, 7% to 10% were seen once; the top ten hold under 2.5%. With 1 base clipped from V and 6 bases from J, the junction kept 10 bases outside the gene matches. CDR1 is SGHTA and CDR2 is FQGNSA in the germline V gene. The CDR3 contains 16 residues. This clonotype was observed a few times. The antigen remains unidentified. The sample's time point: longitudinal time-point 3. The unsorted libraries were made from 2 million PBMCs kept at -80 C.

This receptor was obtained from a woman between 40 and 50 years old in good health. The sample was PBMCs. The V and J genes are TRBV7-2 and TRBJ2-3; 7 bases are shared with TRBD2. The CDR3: CASSLVPAGEPDTQYF. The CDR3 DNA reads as TGTGCCAGCAGCTTAGTCCCGGCGGGAGAGCCCGATACGCAGTATTTT.